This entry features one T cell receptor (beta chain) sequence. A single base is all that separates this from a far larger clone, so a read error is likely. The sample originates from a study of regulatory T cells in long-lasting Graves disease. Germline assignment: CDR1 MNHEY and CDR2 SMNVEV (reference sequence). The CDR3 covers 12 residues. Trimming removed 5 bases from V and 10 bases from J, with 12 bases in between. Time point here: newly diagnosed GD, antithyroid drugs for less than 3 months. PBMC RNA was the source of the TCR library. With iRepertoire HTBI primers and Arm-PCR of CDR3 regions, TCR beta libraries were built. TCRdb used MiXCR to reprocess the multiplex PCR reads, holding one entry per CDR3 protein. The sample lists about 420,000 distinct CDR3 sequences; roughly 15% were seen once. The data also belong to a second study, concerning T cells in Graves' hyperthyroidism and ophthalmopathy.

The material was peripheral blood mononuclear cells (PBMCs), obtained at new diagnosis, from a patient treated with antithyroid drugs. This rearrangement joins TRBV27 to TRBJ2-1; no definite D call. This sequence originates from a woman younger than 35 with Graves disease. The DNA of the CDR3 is TGTGCCAGCAGTCTATACTCCTACGAGCAGTTCTTC. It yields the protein CASSLYSYEQFF.